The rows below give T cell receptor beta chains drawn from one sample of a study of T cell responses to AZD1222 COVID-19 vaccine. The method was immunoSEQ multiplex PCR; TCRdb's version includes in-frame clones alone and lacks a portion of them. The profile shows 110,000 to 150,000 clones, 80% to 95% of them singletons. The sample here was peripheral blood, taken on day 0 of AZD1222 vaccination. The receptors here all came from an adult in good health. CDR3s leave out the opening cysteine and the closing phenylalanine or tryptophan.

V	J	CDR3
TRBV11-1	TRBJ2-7	ASSSRGSFNYEQY
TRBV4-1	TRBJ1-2	ASSQSLGQGPRDGYT
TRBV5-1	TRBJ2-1	ASSLVGDEQF
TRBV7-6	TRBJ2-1	ASRQIADSYNEQF
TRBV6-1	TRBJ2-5	ASSSLAGTQY
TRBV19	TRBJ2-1	ASSLGWGNEQF
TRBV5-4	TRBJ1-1	ASSNRRGAPGGTEAF
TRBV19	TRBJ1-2	ASSIGQGALGYT
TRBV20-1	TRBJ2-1	SASGGRFHEQF
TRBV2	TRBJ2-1	ASRQIGTTGRGNEQF
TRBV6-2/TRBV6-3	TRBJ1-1	ASSFLRQLSAEAF